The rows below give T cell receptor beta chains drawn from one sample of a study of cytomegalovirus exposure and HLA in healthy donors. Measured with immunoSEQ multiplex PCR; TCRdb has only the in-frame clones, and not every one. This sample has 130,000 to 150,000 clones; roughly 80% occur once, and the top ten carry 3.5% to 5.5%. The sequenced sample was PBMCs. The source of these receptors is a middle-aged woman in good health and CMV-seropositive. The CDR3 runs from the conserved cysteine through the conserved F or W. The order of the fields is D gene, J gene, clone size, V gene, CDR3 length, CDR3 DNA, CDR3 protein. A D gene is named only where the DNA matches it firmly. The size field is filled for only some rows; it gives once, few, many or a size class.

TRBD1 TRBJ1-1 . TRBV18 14 TGTGCCAGCTCACTACAGGGGGCTGGCACTGAAGCTTTCTTT CASSLQGAGTEAFF
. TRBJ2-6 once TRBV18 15 TGTGCCAGCTCACCCGGAGGGTCTGGGGCCAACGTCCTGACTTTC CASSPGGSGANVLTF
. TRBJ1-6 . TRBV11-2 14 TGTGCCAGCAGCTTAGTGGGGGGAAATTCACCCCTCCACTTT CASSLVGGNSPLHF
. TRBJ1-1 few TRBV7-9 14 TGTGCCAGCAGCTTACCGGGAGTTTGGCCTGAAGCTTTCTTT CASSLPGVWPEAFF
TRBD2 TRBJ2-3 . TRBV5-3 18 TGTGCCAGAAGCTTGGACCTGAGGACTAGCGGATGCACAGATACGCAGTATTTT CARSLDLRTSGCTDTQYF
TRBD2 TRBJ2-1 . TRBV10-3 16 TGTGCCATCACCAAACGACTAGCGGGAGGGGGAAATGAGCAGTTCTTC CAITKRLAGGGNEQFF
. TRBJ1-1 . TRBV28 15 TGTGCCAGCAGTCCTATCCGGGGGTCTTCCACTGAAGCTTTCTTT CASSPIRGSSTEAFF
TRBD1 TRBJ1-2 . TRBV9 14 TGTGCCAGCAGCTCCTCCGGGACAGCTTATGGCTACACCTTC CASSSSGTAYGYTF
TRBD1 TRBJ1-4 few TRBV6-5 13 TGTGCCAGCCGGACAGGGCATAGCGAAAAACTGTTTTTT CASRTGHSEKLFF
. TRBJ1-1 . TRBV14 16 TGTGCCAGCAGCCTGTCACAGGGATGGGGGAACACTGAAGCTTTCTTT CASSLSQGWGNTEAFF
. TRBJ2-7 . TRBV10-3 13 TGTGCCATCAGTGTGACGGGTGGTGACGAGCAGTACTTC CAISVTGGDEQYF
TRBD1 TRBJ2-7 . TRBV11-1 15 TGTGCCAGCAGCAAAGGGACAGGGGGCGATTACGAGCAGTACTTC CASSKGTGGDYEQYF
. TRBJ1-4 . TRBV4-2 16 TGTGCCAGCAGCCAAGTAATTCAGGGAACTAATGAAAAACTGTTTTTT CASSQVIQGTNEKLFF
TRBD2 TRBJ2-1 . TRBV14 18 TGTGCCAGCAGCTCACTCAAGCCCCTCGTACTAGCGGGGTATGAGCAGTTCTTC CASSSLKPLVLAGYEQFF
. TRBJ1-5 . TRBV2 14 TGTGCCAGCAGTGAAGCGTTACGGGCAAACATAGGGGATTTT CASSEALRANIGDF
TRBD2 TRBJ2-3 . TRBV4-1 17 TGCGCCAGCAGCCAAGTCCCACTAGCGGGGTATACAGATACGCAGTATTTT CASSQVPLAGYTDTQYF
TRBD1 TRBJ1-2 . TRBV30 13 TGTGCCTGGAGTAGGGGGCGAAGCTATGGCTACACCTTC CAWSRGRSYGYTF
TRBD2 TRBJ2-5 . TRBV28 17 TGTGCCAGCAGTCCGGGTCAACTAGCGGGAGCGCAGGAGACCCAGTACTTC CASSPGQLAGAQETQYF
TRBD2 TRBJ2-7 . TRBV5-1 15 TGCGCCAGCAGTCGAAGCGGGGCAGGGTCCTACGAGCAGTACTTC CASSRSGAGSYEQYF
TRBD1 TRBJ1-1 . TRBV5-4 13 TGTGCCAGCAGCCCGGACAGGGACCCTGAAGCTTTCTTT CASSPDRDPEAFF
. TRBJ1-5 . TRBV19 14 TGTGCCAGTAGTCCAGGACTGGACAATCAGCCCCAGCATTTT CASSPGLDNQPQHF
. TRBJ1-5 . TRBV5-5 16 TGTGCCAGCAGCGGGGGGGAGCAGGTGGGCAATCAGCCCCAGCATTTT CASSGGEQVGNQPQHF
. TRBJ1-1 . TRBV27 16 TGTGCCAGCAGTACCACCGGGGGGAACATGAACACTGAAGCTTTCTTT CASSTTGGNMNTEAFF
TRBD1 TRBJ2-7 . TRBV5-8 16 TGTGCCAGCAGCTCCAATCGGACAGGGTTGAGCTACGAGCAGTACTTC CASSSNRTGLSYEQYF
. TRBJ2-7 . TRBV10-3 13 TGTGCCATCAGTGCGTTACTAGTCCACGAGCAGTACTTC CAISALLVHEQYF
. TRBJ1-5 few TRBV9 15 TGTGCCAGCAGCGTCAAAGCTTTCCTCTATCAGCCCCAGCATTTT CASSVKAFLYQPQHF
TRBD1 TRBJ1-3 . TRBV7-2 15 TGTGCCAGCAGCTTAGTGAGGGGGCTGGGAAACACCATATATTTT CASSLVRGLGNTIYF
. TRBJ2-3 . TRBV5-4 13 TGTGCCAGCAGCCTAGCTTTCTCAGATACGCAGTATTTT CASSLAFSDTQYF
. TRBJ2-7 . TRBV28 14 TGTGCCAGCATCTCCGGGGCTAGCGACTACGAGCAGTACTTC CASISGASDYEQYF
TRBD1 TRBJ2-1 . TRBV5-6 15 TGTGCCAGCAGCTCGGGTGGGGACAGCTTAATTGAGCAGTTCTTC CASSSGGDSLIEQFF
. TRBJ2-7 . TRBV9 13 TGTGCCAGCAGCCGGGACTCGGGCTACGAGCAGTACTTC CASSRDSGYEQYF
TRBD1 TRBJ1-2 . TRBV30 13 TGTGCCTGGAGTGGACAGGGGAGGTATGGCTACACCTTC CAWSGQGRYGYTF
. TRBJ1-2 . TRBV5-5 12 TGTGCCAGCAGCTTGACAGGGAAAGGCTACACCTTC CASSLTGKGYTF
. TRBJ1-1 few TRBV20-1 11 TGCAGTGTTCGGGACACCCAGGAAGCTTTCTTT CSVRDTQEAFF
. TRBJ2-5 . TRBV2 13 TGTGCCAGCAGTGAGTGGGGGGTAGAGACCCAGTACTTC CASSEWGVETQYF
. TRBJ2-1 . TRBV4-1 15 TGCGCCAGCAGTGTGGACGGGAGCTCCTACAATGAGCAGTTCTTC CASSVDGSSYNEQFF
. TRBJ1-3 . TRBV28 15 TGTGCCAGCACCTGGGGACCCTGGGGGCAAAACACCATATATTTT CASTWGPWGQNTIYF
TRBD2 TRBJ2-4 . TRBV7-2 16 TGTGCCAGCAGCTTATCCTCCGGGACTAGGCGGGACATTCAGTACTTC CASSLSSGTRRDIQYF
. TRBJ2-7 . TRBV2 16 TGTGCCAGCAGTTTAAGTCAGGGTACTCTCTCCTACGAGCAGTACTTC CASSLSQGTLSYEQYF
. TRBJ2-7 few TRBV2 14 TGTGCCAGCAGTGATTCAGGTAGATATGACGAGCAGTACTTC CASSDSGRYDEQYF
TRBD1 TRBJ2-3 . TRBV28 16 TGTGCCAGCCCCCTAACCCGGACAGGGAGCACAGATACGCAGTATTTT CASPLTRTGSTDTQYF
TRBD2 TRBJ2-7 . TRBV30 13 TGTGCCTGGGCCCGCGGGAGAGACTACGAGCAGTACTTC CAWARGRDYEQYF
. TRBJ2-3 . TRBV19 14 TGTGCCAGTAGTACGCGGGGAAGCACAGATACGCAGTATTTT CASSTRGSTDTQYF
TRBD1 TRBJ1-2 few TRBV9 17 TGTGCCAGCAGCGCCCAGAGGGGACAGGGGGGAGACTATGGCTACACCTTC CASSAQRGQGGDYGYTF
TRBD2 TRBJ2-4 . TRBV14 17 TGTGCCAGCAGCCAGGGAGGACTAGCGGTAGCCAAAAACATTCAGTACTTC CASSQGGLAVAKNIQYF
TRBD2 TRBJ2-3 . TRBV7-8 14 TGTGCCAGCAGCCCCGGCGGGGGGGCAGATACGCAGTATTTT CASSPGGGADTQYF
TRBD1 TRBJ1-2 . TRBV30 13 TGTGCCTGGAGTGGACAGGGGAGATATGGCTACACCTTC CAWSGQGRYGYTF